The 20 T cell receptor beta chains presented below share a single source sample, sequenced in a study of vaccination and CD4 T cells after COVID-19. Cultured CD4+ T-cell DNA underwent Oncomine TCR Beta short-read sequencing. TCRdb processed the PCR reads anew with MiXCR; each CDR3 protein has one entry. The profile shows about 7,500 distinct CDR3 sequences, about 40% of them singletons. The sample's treatment: roughly ten-day PBMC culture with coronavirus spike peptide pools or control peptides (ViraFEST assay). The unexposed donor's CD4+ T cells were collected before the COVID-19 pandemic (2011-2018). The antigens of these receptors remain unknown. Sequencing was done on a sample of CD4+ T cells from blood, cultured in vitro. These receptors were taken from a human donor in good health.

This rearrangement joins TRBV20-1 to TRBJ2-3, with 9 bases lining up with TRBD2. The germline CDR1 and CDR2 sequences are DFQATT and SNEGSKA (reference sequence). This CDR3 has 17 residues. The V and J ends lost 1 base and 5 bases, in that order; junction bases with no gene match: 13. CDR3 DNA: TGCAGTGCTAGAGTCCCGAAGGGCGATAGCGGGGGAGATACGCAGTATTTT. It encodes CSARVPKGDSGGDTQYF.

This clonotype has just a few counts. This chain connects TRBV27 to TRBJ1-6; a possible D gene is TRBD1 (5 bases). The V and J ends lost 5 bases and 10 bases respectively, with 18 bases between them. Germline CDR1 is MNHEY and CDR2 is SMNVEV (reference sequence). The CDR3 extends over 15 amino acids. DNA for the CDR3: TGTGCCAGCAGTACTCCGGGACGGCTCCGGTCACCCCTCCACTTT. Protein sequence: CASSTPGRLRSPLHF.

The chain combines TRBV10-2 with TRBJ2-3; 7 nucleotides line up with TRBD1. Trimming took 8 bases from V and 5 from J; bases not matched to a gene: 7. The CDR3 is 13 residues long. Germline CDR1 reads WSHSY; CDR2 reads SAAADI. The CDR3 DNA sequence: TGCGCCAGCGGGGACAGCTGGGGAGATACGCAGTATTTT. It translates to CASGDSWGDTQYF.

This clonotype was recorded a few times. The chain employs TRBV2 and TRBJ1-5; 7 bases align to TRBD1. This CDR3 is built from 14 residues. Germline CDR1 reads SNHLY; CDR2 reads FYNNEI. J gave up 6 bases and V 0 bases, and 2 bases lay outside the gene matches. DNA for the CDR3: TGTGCCAGCAGTGAAGCGACAGGGAGTCAGCCCCAGCATTTT. Protein: CASSEATGSQPQHF.

This clonotype has only a few counts. The J gene is TRBJ1-3, the V gene TRBV6-1; no clear D. V shed 8 bases and J shed 4 bases, with 9 bases lying between them. CDR3 length equals 12 residues. Germline CDR1 reads MNHNS; CDR2 reads SASEGT. This chain's CDR3 is CASALAGNTIYF. The CDR3 region has the DNA TGTGCCAGCGCCTTGGCCGGAAACACCATATATTTT.

This chain uses TRBV20-1 with TRBJ2-1, with D unclear. CDR1 DFQATT and CDR2 SNEGSKA come from the germline V gene (reference sequence). V lost 7 bases and J lost 8, with 15 bases in between. The CDR3 consists of 12 residues. The CDR3 is CSVQTQQDEQFF. The CDR3 DNA reads as TGCAGTGTTCAAACCCAGCAGGATGAGCAGTTCTTC.

This clonotype appeared a few times. This chain joins TRBV28 and TRBJ1-2, with a tentative D call TRBD1 (6 bases). The CDR3 is 14 amino acids. Trimming removed 2 bases at V and 2 bases at J, with 9 bases between. Looked up from germline, CDR1 is MDHEN and CDR2 is SYDVKM. CDR3 bases: TGTGCCAGCAGTTTAGCGGGGGGCAACTATGGCTACACCTTC. Its protein product is CASSLAGGNYGYTF.

Only one count was recorded for this clonotype. The rearrangement uses TRBV7-3 and TRBJ1-1; D uncertain. The CDR3 is 13 residues long. The V gene's germline CDR1 is SGHTA and CDR2 FQGTGA. V dropped 2 bases and J dropped 2 bases, with 6 bases sitting between them. The CDR3 coding sequence is TGTGCCAGCAGCTTACTTTACAACACTGAAGCTTTCTTT. As protein: CASSLLYNTEAFF.

The chain recombines TRBV7-8 with TRBJ2-6, with 7 bases matching TRBD2. CDR1 SGHVS and CDR2 FQNEAQ come from the germline V gene. After removal of 10 bases from V and 2 bases from J, the junction contained 8 bases not matched to a gene. This CDR3 spans 15 amino acids. CDR3 residues: CATIPGRAGANVLTF. The CDR3 bases are TGTGCCACCATACCTGGGAGGGCTGGGGCCAACGTCCTGACTTTC.

The chain combines TRBV7-9 with TRBJ1-2, with D tentatively TRBD1 (6 bases). Germline CDR1 reads SEHNR; CDR2 reads FQNEAQ (reference sequence). This CDR3 comprises 13 residues. V was cut by 2 bases and J by 7 bases, with 11 bases left in between. CDR3 residues: CASSLKGGAGYTF. For the CDR3, the DNA is TGTGCCAGCAGCTTAAAGGGGGGCGCTGGCTACACCTTC.

V and J are TRBV7-9 and TRBJ2-5; D not certain. Trimming took off 3 bases at V and 1 base at J, with 3 bases between the two ends. Germline V gives CDR1 SEHNR, CDR2 FQNEAQ (reference sequence). The length of the CDR3 is 12 residues. CDR3 residues: CASSFAQETQYF. In DNA, the CDR3 is TGTGCCAGCAGCTTTGCCCAAGAGACCCAGTACTTC.

The chain joins TRBV19 to TRBJ2-1, with TRBD2 matching 15 bases. The V segment lost 6 bases and the J segment 4 bases; nucleotides outside the gene matches: 4. The CDR3 loop spans 16 amino acids. The germline V gene has CDR1 LNHDA and CDR2 SQIVND (reference sequence). CDR3 sequence (DNA): TGTGCCAGTAGGGGGACTAGCGGGGGGAATTACAATGAGCAGTTCTTC. The encoded protein is CASRGTSGGNYNEQFF.

The rearrangement uses TRBV7-9 and TRBJ1-2; 7 nucleotides agree with TRBD1. Trimming cost V 7 bases and J 4 bases; bases outside gene matches: 12. Per germline, CDR1 SEHNR and CDR2 FQNEAQ (reference sequence). The CDR3 runs 15 residues. CDR3: CASTGDSLSVYGYTF. The CDR3 bases are TGTGCCAGCACCGGGGACAGCCTATCTGTCTATGGCTACACCTTC.

The chain employs TRBV12-3 or TRBV12-4 and TRBJ1-1; possibly TRBD1 for D (5 bases). This CDR3 region has 12 residues. Trimming left V 8 bases short and J 6 bases short, with 13 bases between. The CDR3, as DNA: TGTGCCAGCGGGTCAGGGACCCCTGAAGCTTTCTTT. Its translation is CASGSGTPEAFF.

This chain uses TRBV7-9 with TRBJ1-5; 8 bases are a match to TRBD1. The ends lost 4 bases at V and 6 bases at J; junction bases unmatched: 14. The length of the CDR3 is 17 residues. CDR1 SEHNR and CDR2 FQNEAQ come from the germline V gene (reference sequence). The CDR3 DNA follows: TGTGCCAGCAGCTACGTGTCCGGGACAGGCCTAGGTCAGCCCCAGCATTTT. Translating it yields CASSYVSGTGLGQPQHF. Combining the CDR3 with reference TRBV7-9 and TRBJ1-5 gives the whole variable domain DTGVSQNPRHKITKRGQNVTFRCDPISEHNRLYWYRQTLGQGPEFLTYFQNEAQLEKSRLLSDRFSAERPKGSFSTLEIQRTEQGDSAMYLCASSYVSGTGLGQPQHFGDGTRLSIL.

For the CDR3, the DNA is TGCAGTGCTAGAGAAGGTCGGACCGGGGAGCTGTTTTTT. Its translation: CSAREGRTGELFF. The chain uses TRBV20-1 and TRBJ2-2, with D hard to call. The ends were cut back, 0 bases at V and 5 bases at J, with 7 bases in the middle. There are 13 residues in the CDR3. Germline lookup yields CDR1 DFQATT and CDR2 SNEGSKA (reference sequence).

This chain uses TRBV20-1 with TRBJ2-1, with TRBD2 matching 9 bases. The CDR3 consists of 15 residues. The germline gives CDR1 DFQATT, CDR2 SNEGSKA (reference sequence). After removal of 3 bases from V and 6 bases from J, the junction contained 9 bases not matched to a gene. The CDR3 region has the DNA TGCAGTGCTAGGAGGGGACGTAGCGGGGGCAATGAGCAGTTCTTC. As protein: CSARRGRSGGNEQFF.

V gene TRBV12-5 combines with J gene TRBJ2-5, with 14 bases lining up with TRBD2. Germline assignment: CDR1 LGHNT and CDR2 FRNRAP. The V gene end was trimmed by 2 bases and the J gene end by 4 bases; junction bases not matched to a gene: 6. CDR3 length: 17 amino acids. CDR3 coding DNA: TGTGCTAGTGGTTTGCCCAAAGGACTAGCGGGGGGAGAGACCCAGTACTTC. It translates to CASGLPKGLAGGETQYF.

The chain carries TRBV18 and TRBJ2-3; D gene ambiguous. The CDR3 length is 13 residues. Germline V CDR1 and CDR2: KGHSH, LQKENI. Trimming cost V 6 bases and J 8 bases, with 15 bases left between them. The CDR3 protein is CASSISAKGTQYF. The CDR3, as DNA: TGTGCCAGCTCTATCTCCGCCAAGGGTACGCAGTATTTT.

The chain couples TRBV6-4 to TRBJ2-3; TRBD2 agrees at 8 bases. From germline, CDR1 is MRHNA and CDR2 SNTAGT. V lost 3 bases to trimming and J lost 4 bases; unmatched junction nucleotides: 6. The CDR3 is 15 residues long. In nucleotides, the CDR3 is TGTGCCAGCAGTGAAACGGCGGGGGGCGCAGATACGCAGTATTTT. As protein: CASSETAGGADTQYF.